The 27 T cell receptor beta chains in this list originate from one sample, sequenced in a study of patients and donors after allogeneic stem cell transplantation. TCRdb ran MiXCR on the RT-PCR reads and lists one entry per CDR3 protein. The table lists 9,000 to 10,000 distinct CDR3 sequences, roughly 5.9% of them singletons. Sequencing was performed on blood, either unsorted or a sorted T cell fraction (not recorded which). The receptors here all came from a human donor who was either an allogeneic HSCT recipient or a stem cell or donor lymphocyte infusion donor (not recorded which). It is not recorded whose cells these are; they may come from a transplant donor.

CDR3 DNA sequence: TGTGCCTGGGACGGCGCAGGCGGGATTGGTGGCTACACCTTC. Amino acids: CAWDGAGGIGGYTF. J is TRBJ1-2 and V is TRBV30, with D uncertain. The CDR3 loop spans 14 amino acids. Germline assignment: CDR1 GTSNPN and CDR2 SVGIG (reference sequence). V was clipped by 5 bases and J by 7 bases, with 20 bases between them.

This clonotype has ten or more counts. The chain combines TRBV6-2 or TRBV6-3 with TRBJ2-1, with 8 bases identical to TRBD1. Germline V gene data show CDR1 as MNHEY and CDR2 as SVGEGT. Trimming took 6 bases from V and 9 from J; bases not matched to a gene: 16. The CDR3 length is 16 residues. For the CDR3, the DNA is TGTGCCAGCAGACCCAGGACAGGGTTCGTCGGAGCTGAGCAGTTCTTC. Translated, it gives CASRPRTGFVGAEQFF.

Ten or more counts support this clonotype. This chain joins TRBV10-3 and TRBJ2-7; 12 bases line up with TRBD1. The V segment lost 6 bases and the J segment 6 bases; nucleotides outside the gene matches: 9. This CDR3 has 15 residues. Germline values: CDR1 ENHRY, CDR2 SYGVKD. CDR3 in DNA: TGTGCCATCAGGGGGGGACAGGGGGCTTCCGCCGAGCAGTACTTC. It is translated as CAIRGGQGASAEQYF.

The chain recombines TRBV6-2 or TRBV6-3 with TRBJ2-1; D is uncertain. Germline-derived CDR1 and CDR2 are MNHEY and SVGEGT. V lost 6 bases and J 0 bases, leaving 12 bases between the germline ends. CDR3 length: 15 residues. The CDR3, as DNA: TGTGCCAGCAGCCCACAGACGAGCTCCTACAATGAGCAGTTCTTC. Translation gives CASSPQTSSYNEQFF.

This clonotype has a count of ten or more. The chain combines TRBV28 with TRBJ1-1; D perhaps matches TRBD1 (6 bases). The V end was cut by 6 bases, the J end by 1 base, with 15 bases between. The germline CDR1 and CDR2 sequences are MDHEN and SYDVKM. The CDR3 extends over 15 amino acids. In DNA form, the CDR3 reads TGTGCCAGCAGATCTTTGACAGGCGAGAACACTGAAGCTTTCTTT. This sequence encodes CASRSLTGENTEAFF.

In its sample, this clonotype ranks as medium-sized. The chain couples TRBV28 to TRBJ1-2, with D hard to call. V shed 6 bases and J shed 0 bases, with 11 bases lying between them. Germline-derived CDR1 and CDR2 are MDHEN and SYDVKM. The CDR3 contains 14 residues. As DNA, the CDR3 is TGTGCCAGCAGCCAGAGGGCGGCTAACTATGGCTACACCTTC. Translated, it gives CASSQRAANYGYTF.

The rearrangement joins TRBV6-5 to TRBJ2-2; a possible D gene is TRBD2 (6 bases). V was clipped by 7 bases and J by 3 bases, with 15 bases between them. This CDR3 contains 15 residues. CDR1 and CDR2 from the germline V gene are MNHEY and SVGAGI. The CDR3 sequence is CASTLRGGDTGELFF. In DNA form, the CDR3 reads TGTGCCAGCACCCTGAGGGGCGGGGACACCGGGGAGCTGTTTTTT.

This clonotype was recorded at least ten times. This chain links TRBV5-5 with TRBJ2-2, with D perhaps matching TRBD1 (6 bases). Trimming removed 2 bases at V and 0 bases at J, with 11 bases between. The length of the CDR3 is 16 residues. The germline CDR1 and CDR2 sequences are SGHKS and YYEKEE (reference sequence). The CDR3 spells CASSFRGPSNTGELFF. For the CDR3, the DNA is TGTGCCAGCAGCTTCAGGGGACCTTCGAACACCGGGGAGCTGTTTTTT.

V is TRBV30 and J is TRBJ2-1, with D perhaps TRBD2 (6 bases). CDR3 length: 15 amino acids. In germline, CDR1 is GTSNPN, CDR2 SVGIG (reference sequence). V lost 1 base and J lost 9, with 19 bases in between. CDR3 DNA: TGTGCCTGGAGTGCCACGGTCCTTGGGGGGAGTGAGCAGTTCTTC. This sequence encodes CAWSATVLGGSEQFF.

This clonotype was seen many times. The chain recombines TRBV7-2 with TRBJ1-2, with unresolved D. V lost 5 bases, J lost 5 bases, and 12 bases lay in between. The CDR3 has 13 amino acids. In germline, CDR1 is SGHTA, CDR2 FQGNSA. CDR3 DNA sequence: TGTGCCAGCAGCCCTGGACGGGATTATGGCTACACCTTC. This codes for CASSPGRDYGYTF.

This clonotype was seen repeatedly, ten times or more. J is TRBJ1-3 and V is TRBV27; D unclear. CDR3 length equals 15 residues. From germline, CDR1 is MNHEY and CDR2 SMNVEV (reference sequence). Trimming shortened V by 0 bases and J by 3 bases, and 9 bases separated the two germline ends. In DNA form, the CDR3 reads TGTGCCAGCAGTTTATCGGCTGTAGGTGGAAACACCATATATTTT. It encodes CASSLSAVGGNTIYF.

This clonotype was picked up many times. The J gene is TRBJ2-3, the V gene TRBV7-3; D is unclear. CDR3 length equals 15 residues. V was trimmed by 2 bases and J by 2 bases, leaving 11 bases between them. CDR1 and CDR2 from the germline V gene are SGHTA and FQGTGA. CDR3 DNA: TGTGCCAGCAGCTTATGGGCAGCTAACACAGATACGCAGTATTTT. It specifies CASSLWAANTDTQYF.

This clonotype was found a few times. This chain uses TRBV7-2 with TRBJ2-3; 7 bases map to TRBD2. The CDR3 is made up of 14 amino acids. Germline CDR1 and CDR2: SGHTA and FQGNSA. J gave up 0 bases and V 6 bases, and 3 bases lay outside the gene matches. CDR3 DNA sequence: TGTGCCAGCAGGCGTAGCGGGAGCACAGATACGCAGTATTTT. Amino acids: CASRRSGSTDTQYF. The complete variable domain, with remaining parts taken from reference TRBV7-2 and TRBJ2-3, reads GAGVSQSPSNKVTEKGKDVELRCDPISGHTALYWYRQSLGQGLEFLIYFQGNSAPDKSGLPSDRFSAERTGGSVSTLTIQRTQQEDSAVYLCASRRSGSTDTQYFGPGTRLTVL.

CDR3 bases: TGTGCCAGCAGCCACGACAGGGCCTCCTACGAGCAGTACTTC. The encoded protein is CASSHDRASYEQYF. The gene calls are TRBV3-1 and TRBJ2-7; 7 bases match TRBD1. The length of the CDR3 is 14 residues. Germline-derived CDR1 and CDR2 are LGHDT and YNNKEL (reference sequence). V dropped 3 bases and J dropped 0; count of bases not matched to a gene: 2.

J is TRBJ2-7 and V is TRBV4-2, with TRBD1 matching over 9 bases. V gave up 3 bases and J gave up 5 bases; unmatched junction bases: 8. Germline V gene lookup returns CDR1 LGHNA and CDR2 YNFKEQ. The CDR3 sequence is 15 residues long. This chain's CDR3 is CASSHATGGRDEQYF. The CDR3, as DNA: TGTGCCAGCAGCCACGCGACAGGGGGTAGAGACGAGCAGTACTTC.

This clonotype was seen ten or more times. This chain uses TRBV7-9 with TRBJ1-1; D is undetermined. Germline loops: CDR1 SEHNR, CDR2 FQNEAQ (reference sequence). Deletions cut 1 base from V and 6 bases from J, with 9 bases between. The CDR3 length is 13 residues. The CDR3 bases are TGTGCCAGCAGCTTAGGGGAGGGATCTGAAGCTTTCTTT. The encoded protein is CASSLGEGSEAFF.

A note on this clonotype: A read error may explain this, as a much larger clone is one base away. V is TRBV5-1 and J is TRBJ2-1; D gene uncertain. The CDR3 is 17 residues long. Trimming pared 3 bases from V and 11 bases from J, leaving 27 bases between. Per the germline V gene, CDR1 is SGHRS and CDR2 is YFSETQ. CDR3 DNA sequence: TGCGCCAGCAGCTCCCCCCCAGTGTCTTTTGCGCAGAAGCAGCAGTTCTTC. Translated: CASSSPPVSFAQKQQFF. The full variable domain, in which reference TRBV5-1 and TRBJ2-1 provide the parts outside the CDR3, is KAGVTQTPRYLIKTRGQQVTLSCSPISGHRSVSWYQQTPGQGLQFLFEYFSETQRNKGNFPGRFSGRQFSNSRSEMNVSTLELGDSALYLCASSSPPVSFAQKQQFFGPGTRLTVL.

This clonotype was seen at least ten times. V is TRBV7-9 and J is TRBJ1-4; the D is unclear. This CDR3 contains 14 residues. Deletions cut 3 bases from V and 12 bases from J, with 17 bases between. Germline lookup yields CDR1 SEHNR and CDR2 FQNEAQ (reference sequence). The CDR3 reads CASSFRLPGEELFF. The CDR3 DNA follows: TGTGCCAGCAGCTTTCGGCTGCCGGGCGAGGAACTGTTTTTT.

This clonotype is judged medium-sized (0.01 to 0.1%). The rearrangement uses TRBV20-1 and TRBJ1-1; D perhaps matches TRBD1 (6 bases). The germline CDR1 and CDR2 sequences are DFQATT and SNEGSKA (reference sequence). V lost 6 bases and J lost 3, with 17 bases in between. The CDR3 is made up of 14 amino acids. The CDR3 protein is CSADPIGGDTEAFF. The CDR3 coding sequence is TGCAGTGCCGATCCCATAGGGGGGGACACTGAAGCTTTCTTT.

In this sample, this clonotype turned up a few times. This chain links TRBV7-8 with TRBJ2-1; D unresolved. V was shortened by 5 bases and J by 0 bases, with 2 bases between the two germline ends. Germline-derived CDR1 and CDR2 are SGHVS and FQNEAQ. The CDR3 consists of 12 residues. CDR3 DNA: TGTGCCAGCAGCCCCTCCTACAATGAGCAGTTCTTC. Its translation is CASSPSYNEQFF. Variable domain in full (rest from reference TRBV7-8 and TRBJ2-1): GAGVSQSPRYKVAKRGQDVALRCDPISGHVSLFWYQQALGQGPEFLTYFQNEAQLDKSGLPSDRFFAERPEGSVSTLKIQRTQQEDSAVYLCASSPSYNEQFFGPGTRLTVL.

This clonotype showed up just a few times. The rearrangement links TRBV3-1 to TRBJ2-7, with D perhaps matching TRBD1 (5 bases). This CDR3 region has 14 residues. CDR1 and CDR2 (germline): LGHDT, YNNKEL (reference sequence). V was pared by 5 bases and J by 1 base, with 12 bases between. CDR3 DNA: TGTGCCAGCAGCGCCACCGCAGGGTCCTACGAGCAGTACTTC. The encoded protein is CASSATAGSYEQYF.

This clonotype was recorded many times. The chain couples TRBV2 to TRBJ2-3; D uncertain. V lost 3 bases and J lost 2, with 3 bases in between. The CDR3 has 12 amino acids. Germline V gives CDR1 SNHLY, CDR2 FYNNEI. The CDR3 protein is CASSDNTDTQYF. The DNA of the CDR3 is TGTGCCAGCAGTGACAACACAGATACGCAGTATTTT.

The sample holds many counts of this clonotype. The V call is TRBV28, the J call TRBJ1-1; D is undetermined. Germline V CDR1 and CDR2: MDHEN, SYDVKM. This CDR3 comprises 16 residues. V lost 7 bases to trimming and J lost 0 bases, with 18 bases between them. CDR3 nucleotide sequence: TGTGCCAGCAACTTAGGGCAGCGAGCCATGAACACTGAAGCTTTCTTT. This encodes CASNLGQRAMNTEAFF.

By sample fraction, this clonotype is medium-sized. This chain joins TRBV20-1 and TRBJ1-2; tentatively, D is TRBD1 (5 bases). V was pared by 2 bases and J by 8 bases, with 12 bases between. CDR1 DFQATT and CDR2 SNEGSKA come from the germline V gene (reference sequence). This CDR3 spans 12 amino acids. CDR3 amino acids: CSARLGTSGYTF. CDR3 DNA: TGCAGTGCTAGATTGGGGACGTCCGGCTACACCTTC.

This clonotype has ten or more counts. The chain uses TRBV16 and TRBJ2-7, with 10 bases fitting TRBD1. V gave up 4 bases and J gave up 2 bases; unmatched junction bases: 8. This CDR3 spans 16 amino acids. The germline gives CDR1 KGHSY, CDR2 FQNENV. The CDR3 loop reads CASSPGRTGGTYEQYF. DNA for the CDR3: TGTGCCAGCAGCCCCGGTCGGACAGGGGGAACCTACGAGCAGTACTTC.

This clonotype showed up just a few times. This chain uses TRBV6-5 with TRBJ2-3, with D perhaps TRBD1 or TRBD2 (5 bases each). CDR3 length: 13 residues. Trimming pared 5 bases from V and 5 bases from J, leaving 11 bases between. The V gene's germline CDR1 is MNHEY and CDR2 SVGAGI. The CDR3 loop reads CASSNPGLDTQYF. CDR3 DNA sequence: TGTGCCAGCAGTAACCCGGGGCTAGATACGCAGTATTTT.

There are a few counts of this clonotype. The CDR3 loop is CASSSPTGLSYNEQFF. CDR3 sequence (DNA): TGTGCCAGCAGTTCCCCGACAGGTTTGAGCTACAATGAGCAGTTCTTC. The gene calls are TRBV12-3 or TRBV12-4 and TRBJ2-1; TRBD1 might be the D (6 bases). This CDR3 has 16 amino acids. Between the trimmed V and J ends, which lost 4 bases and 3 bases, there was a span of 16 bases.